These 2 T cell receptor beta chains came from one sample sequenced in a study of blood T cell repertoires in COVID-19. Profiled with immunoSEQ multiplex PCR; TCRdb holds only in-frame clones, not every one. The sample contains about 310,000 clones, roughly 91% of which appear only once. Sequenced: peripheral blood. The source of these receptors is a man over 45 with active or convalescent COVID-19.

This chain joins TRBV11-2 and TRBJ2-7; D is unclear. Per germline, CDR1 SGHAT and CDR2 FQNNGV. The length of the CDR3 is 14 residues. The V and J ends lost 5 bases and 5 bases respectively, with 16 bases between them. The CDR3 spells CASSPLGFADEQYF. In DNA form, the CDR3 reads TGTGCCAGCAGCCCCTTAGGATTTGCGGACGAGCAGTACTTC.

The chain is built from TRBV19 and TRBJ2-5; D might be TRBD1 (5 bases). Per the germline V gene, CDR1 is LNHDA and CDR2 is SQIVND (reference sequence). This CDR3 has 13 residues. V was cut by 1 base and J by 3 bases, with 6 bases left in between. In nucleotides, the CDR3 is TGTGCCAGTAGTATAGCCAGGGAAGAGACCCAGTACTTC. Its translation is CASSIAREETQYF. Using reference TRBV19 and TRBJ2-5 for the parts outside the CDR3, the full variable domain is DGGITQSPKYLFRKEGQNVTLSCEQNLNHDAMYWYRQDPGQGLRLIYYSQIVNDFQKGDIAEGYSVSREKKESFPLTVTSAQKNPTAFYLCASSIAREETQYFGPGTRLLVL.